The 11 T cell receptor beta chains given below trace back to one sample, sequenced in a study of cytomegalovirus exposure and HLA in healthy donors. PCR involved 60 Vbeta and 13 Jbeta primers. Sequencing was performed with immunoSEQ multiplex PCR; in TCRdb, only in-frame clones are kept and a portion is missing. The sample lists over 130,000 clones; 80% were seen once. Sequenced sample: PBMCs. The receptors come from a female donor in good health and CMV-seronegative.

The chain couples TRBV7-7 to TRBJ2-7, with a tentative D call TRBD2 (6 bases). Germline assignment: CDR1 SSHAT and CDR2 FNYEAQ (reference sequence). The CDR3 is 15 amino acids. V lost 4 bases and J lost 5, with 18 bases in between. In nucleotides, the CDR3 is TGTGCCAGCAGCTCGTCGCCGGGACTGCTGCACGAGCAGTACTTC. This codes for CASSSSPGLLHEQYF.

This clone has more than one count but fewer than ten. The chain is built from TRBV27 and TRBJ2-7; TRBD1 agrees at 7 bases. CDR1 and CDR2 from the germline V gene are MNHEY and SMNVEV (reference sequence). The CDR3 sequence is 14 residues long. With V trimmed by 8 bases and J by 0 bases, 7 bases remained unmatched. The chain's CDR3 is CASRKTGTSYEQYF. CDR3 sequence (DNA): TGTGCCAGCCGGAAGACAGGGACCTCCTACGAGCAGTACTTC.

J is TRBJ2-1 and V is TRBV7-9, with 8 bases identical to TRBD2. Germline-derived CDR1 and CDR2 are SEHNR and FQNEAQ (reference sequence). V shed 3 bases, J shed 7 bases, and the junction held 8 bases outside the gene matches. This CDR3 region has 15 residues. The CDR3 nucleotides are TGTGCCAGCAGCTTCCGTACGGGAGGGCCAAATGAGCAGTTCTTC. Residues: CASSFRTGGPNEQFF.

This clone was counted only a few times. This chain uses TRBV9 with TRBJ2-1; possibly TRBD2 for D (5 bases). The V gene's germline CDR1 is SGDLS and CDR2 YYNGEE. V lost 0 bases to trimming and J lost 9 bases, with 13 bases between them. The CDR3 length is 14 residues. The CDR3 loop reads CASSVVDSSGEQFF. The DNA of the CDR3 is TGTGCCAGCAGCGTAGTGGACTCTTCAGGTGAGCAGTTCTTC. The whole variable domain, remainder taken from reference TRBV9 and TRBJ2-1, is DSGVTQTPKHLITATGQRVTLRCSPRSGDLSVYWYQQSLDQGLQFLIQYYNGEERAKGNILERFSAQQFPDLHSELNLSSLELGDSALYFCASSVVDSSGEQFFGPGTRLTVL.

The chain links TRBV5-1 to TRBJ2-7, with TRBD1 matching over 9 bases. CDR1 is SGHRS and CDR2 is YFSETQ in the germline V gene. The ends lost 0 bases at V and 5 bases at J; junction bases unmatched: 6. The CDR3 extends over 15 amino acids. CDR3 nucleotide sequence: TGCGCCAGCAGCTTGGGGACAGGGGTGGGGAACGAGCAGTACTTC. As protein: CASSLGTGVGNEQYF.

The chain uses TRBV19 and TRBJ2-1; D gene unclear. Per the germline V gene, CDR1 is LNHDA and CDR2 is SQIVND (reference sequence). There are 14 residues in the CDR3. Trimming stripped 7 bases from V and 6 bases from J, with 16 bases between. In DNA, the CDR3 is TGTGCCAGTACCCCTAGACGACTGTCCAATGAGCAGTTCTTC. Residues: CASTPRRLSNEQFF.

The V call is TRBV6-1, the J call TRBJ1-2, with D tentatively TRBD1 (6 bases). The CDR3 has 13 residues. The V end was cut by 6 bases, the J end by 1 base, with 9 bases between. Germline V CDR1 and CDR2: MNHNS, SASEGT. The DNA for the CDR3 is TGTGCCAGCAGGGGGACAAATAACTATGGCTACACCTTC. It specifies CASRGTNNYGYTF.

This clone was seen a single time. The chain combines TRBV27 with TRBJ2-7; 8 positions agree with TRBD1. J lost 4 bases, V lost 8 bases, and 16 bases had no gene match. The CDR3 loop spans 16 amino acids. CDR1 is MNHEY and CDR2 is SMNVEV in the germline V gene (reference sequence). CDR3 region: CASRARSRTGLYEQYF. CDR3 nucleotide sequence: TGTGCCAGCCGAGCCCGATCCAGGACAGGGTTGTACGAGCAGTACTTC.

This chain uses TRBV11-2 with TRBJ1-4, with unresolved D. Germline V gene data show CDR1 as SGHAT and CDR2 as FQNNGV. V lost 6 bases and J lost 7, with 15 bases in between. The CDR3 has 14 amino acids. The CDR3 coding sequence is TGTGCCAGCAGTCCGGGATTAAAGGGTGAAAAACTGTTTTTT. Its translation: CASSPGLKGEKLFF. Filled out from reference TRBV11-2 and TRBJ1-4, the complete variable domain reads EAGVAQSPRYKIIEKRQSVAFWCNPISGHATLYWYQQILGQGPKLLIQFQNNGVVDDSQLPKDRFSAERLKGVDSTLKIQPAKLEDSAVYLCASSPGLKGEKLFFGSGTQLSVL.

The chain employs TRBV27 and TRBJ2-7; 11 nucleotides line up with TRBD1. CDR3 length: 12 amino acids. From germline, CDR1 is MNHEY and CDR2 SMNVEV (reference sequence). Trimming took 7 bases from V and 6 from J; bases not matched to a gene: 2. The CDR3 here is CASTGTGGEQYF. In DNA, the CDR3 is TGTGCCAGCACCGGGACAGGGGGCGAGCAGTACTTC.

The rearrangement uses TRBV6-5 and TRBJ2-3; the D is unclear. CDR3 length equals 16 residues. Trimming took off 4 bases at V and 0 bases at J, with 14 bases between the two ends. Per germline, CDR1 MNHEY and CDR2 SVGAGI. Here the CDR3 reads CASSSGWATSTDTQYF. The DNA of the CDR3 is TGTGCCAGCAGTTCTGGTTGGGCGACCAGCACAGATACGCAGTATTTT.